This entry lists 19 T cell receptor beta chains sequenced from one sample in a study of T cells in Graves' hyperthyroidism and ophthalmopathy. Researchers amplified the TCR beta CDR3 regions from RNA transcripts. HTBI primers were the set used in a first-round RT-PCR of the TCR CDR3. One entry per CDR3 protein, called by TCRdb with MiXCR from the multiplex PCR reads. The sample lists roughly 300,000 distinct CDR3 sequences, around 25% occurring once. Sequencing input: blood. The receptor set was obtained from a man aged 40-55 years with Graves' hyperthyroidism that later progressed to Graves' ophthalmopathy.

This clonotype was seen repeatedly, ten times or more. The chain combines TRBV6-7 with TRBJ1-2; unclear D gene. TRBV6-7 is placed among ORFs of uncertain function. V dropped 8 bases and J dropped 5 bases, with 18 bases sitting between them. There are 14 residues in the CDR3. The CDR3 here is CASASRTLTYGYTF. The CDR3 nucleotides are TGTGCCAGCGCCTCACGGACTTTGACTTATGGCTACACCTTC.

This CDR3 is CASSYSDDRRYEQYF. DNA for the CDR3: TGTGCCAGCAGTTACTCAGACGACAGGAGATACGAGCAGTACTTC. The chain combines TRBV6-2 or TRBV6-3 with TRBJ2-7; TRBD1 is a possible D gene (6 bases). Germline lookup yields CDR1 MNHEY and CDR2 SVGEGT. V was cut by 0 bases and J by 4 bases, with 13 bases left in between. This CDR3 comprises 15 residues.

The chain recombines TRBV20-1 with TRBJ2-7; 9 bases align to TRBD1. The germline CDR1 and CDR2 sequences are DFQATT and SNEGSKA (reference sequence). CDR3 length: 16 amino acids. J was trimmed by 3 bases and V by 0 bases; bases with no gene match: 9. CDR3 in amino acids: CSARDNRGQGNYEQYF. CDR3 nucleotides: TGCAGTGCTAGAGATAACCGTGGACAGGGGAACTACGAGCAGTACTTC.

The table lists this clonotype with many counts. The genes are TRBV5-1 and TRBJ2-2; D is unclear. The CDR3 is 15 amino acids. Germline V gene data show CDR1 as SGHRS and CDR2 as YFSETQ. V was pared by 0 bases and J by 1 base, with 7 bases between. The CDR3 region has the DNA TGCGCCAGCAGCTTGGGCCAGATGAACACCGGGGAGCTGTTTTTT. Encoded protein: CASSLGQMNTGELFF.

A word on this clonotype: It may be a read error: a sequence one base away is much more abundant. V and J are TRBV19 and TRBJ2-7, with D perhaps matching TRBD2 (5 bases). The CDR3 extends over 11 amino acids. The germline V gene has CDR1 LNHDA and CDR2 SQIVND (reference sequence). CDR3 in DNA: TGTGCCAGTAGTAATGGATGGGAGCATTACTTC. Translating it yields CASSNGWEHYF.

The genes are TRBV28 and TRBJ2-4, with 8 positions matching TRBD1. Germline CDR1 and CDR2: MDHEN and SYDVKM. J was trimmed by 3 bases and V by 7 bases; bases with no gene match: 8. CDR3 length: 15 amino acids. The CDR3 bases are TGTGCCAGCAAACCTCAGGGGGCCGGCAAAAACATTCAGTACTTC. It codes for CASKPQGAGKNIQYF.

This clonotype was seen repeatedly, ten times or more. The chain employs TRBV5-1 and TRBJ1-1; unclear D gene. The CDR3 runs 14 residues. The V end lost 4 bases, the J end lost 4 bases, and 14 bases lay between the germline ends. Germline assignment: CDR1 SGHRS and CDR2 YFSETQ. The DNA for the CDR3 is TGCGCCAGCAGCCCCCAGGAATTGAGCACTGAAGCTTTCTTT. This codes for CASSPQELSTEAFF.

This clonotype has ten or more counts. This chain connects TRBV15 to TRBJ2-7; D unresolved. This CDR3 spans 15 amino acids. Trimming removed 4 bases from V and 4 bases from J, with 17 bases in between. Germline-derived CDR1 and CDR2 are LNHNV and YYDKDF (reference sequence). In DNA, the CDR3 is TGTGCCACCAGCAAAGAGGTCGGGTCAGGTTACGAGCAGTACTTC. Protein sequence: CATSKEVGSGYEQYF. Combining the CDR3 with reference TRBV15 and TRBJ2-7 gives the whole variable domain DAMVIQNPRYQVTQFGKPVTLSCSQTLNHNVMYWYQQKSSQAPKLLFHYYDKDFNNEADTPDNFQSRRPNTSFCFLDIRSPGLGDTAMYLCATSKEVGSGYEQYFGPGTRLTVT.

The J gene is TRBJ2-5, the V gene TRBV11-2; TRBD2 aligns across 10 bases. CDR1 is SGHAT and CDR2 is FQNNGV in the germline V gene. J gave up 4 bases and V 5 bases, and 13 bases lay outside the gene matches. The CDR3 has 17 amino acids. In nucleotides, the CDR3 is TGTGCCAGCAGCCAGATAGCGGGAGGTAGTGTAAGAGAGACCCAGTACTTC. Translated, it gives CASSQIAGGSVRETQYF.

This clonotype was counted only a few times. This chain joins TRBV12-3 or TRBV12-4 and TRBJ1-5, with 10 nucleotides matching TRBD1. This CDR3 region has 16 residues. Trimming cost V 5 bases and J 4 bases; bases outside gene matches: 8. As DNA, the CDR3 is TGTGCCAGCAGTCCCCCAGGACAGGGGGGTAATCAGCCCCAGCATTTT. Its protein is CASSPPGQGGNQPQHF.

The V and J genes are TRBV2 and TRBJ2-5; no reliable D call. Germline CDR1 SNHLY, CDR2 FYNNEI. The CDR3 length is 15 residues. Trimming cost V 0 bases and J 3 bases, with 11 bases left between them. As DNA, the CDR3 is TGTGCCAGCAGTGAAGCTCTCACATTTAAAGAGACCCAGTACTTC. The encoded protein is CASSEALTFKETQYF.

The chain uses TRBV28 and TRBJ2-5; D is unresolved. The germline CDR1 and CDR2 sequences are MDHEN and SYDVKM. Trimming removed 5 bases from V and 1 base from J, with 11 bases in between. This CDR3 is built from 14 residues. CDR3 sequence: CASSRRNFQETQYF. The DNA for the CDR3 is TGTGCCAGCAGTCGTCGGAACTTCCAAGAGACCCAGTACTTC. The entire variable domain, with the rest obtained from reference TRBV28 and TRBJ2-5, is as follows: DVKVTQSSRYLVKRTGEKVFLECVQDMDHENMFWYRQDPGLGLRLIYFSYDVKMKEKGDIPEGYSVSREKKERFSLILESASTNQTSMYLCASSRRNFQETQYFGPGTRLLVL.

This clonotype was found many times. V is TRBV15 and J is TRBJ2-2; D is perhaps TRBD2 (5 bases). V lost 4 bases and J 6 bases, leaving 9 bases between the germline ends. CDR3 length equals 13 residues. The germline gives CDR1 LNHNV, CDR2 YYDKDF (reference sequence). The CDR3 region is CATSKAEAGELFF. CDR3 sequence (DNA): TGTGCCACCAGCAAAGCGGAGGCCGGGGAGCTGTTTTTT.

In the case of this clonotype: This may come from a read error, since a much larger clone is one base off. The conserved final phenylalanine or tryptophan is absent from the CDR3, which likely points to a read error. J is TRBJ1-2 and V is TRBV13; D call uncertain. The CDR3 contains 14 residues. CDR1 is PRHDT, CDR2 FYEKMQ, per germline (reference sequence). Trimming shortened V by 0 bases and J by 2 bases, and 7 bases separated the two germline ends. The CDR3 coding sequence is TGTGCCAGCAGCTTAGGCGAGGGAAACTATGGCTACACCTCC. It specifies CASSLGEGNYGYTS.

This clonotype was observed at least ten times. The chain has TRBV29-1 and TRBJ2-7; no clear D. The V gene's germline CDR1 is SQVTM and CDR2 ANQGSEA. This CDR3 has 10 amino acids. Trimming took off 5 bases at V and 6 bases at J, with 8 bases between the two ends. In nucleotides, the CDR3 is TGCAGCGTTATTGGTGGCGAGCAGTACTTC. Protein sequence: CSVIGGEQYF.

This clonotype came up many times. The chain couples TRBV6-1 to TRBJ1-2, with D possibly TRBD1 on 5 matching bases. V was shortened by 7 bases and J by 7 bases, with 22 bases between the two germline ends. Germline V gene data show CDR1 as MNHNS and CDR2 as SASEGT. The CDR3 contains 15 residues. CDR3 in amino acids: CASTQTSTGLFGYTF. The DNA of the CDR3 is TGTGCCAGCACCCAAACAAGTACAGGCTTGTTTGGCTACACCTTC.

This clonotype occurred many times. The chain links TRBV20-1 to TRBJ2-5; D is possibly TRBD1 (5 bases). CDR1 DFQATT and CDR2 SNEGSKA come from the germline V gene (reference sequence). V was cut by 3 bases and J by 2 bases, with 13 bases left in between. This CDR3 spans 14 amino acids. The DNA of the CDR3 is TGCAGTGCTAGTCCAGGGTTGTCGCAAGAGACCCAGTACTTC. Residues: CSASPGLSQETQYF.

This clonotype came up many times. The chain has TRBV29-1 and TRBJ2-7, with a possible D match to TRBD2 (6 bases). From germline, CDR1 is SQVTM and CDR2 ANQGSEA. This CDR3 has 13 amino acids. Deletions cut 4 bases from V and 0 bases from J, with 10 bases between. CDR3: CSVATRSSYEQYF. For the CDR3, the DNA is TGCAGCGTTGCGACTAGGAGCTCCTACGAGCAGTACTTC.

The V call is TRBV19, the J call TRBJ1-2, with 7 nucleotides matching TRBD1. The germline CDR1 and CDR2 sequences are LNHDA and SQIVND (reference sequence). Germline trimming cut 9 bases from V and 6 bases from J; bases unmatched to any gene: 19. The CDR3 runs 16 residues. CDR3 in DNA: TGTGCCAGCAGTTTGTTTCCCCTAGACAGGGAGCATGGCTACACCTTC. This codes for CASSLFPLDREHGYTF. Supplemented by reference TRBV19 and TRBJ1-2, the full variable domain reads DGGITQSPKYLFRKEGQNVTLSCEQNLNHDAMYWYRQDPGQGLRLIYYSQIVNDFQKGDIAEGYSVSREKKESFPLTVTSAQKNPTAFYLCASSLFPLDREHGYTFGSGTRLTVV.